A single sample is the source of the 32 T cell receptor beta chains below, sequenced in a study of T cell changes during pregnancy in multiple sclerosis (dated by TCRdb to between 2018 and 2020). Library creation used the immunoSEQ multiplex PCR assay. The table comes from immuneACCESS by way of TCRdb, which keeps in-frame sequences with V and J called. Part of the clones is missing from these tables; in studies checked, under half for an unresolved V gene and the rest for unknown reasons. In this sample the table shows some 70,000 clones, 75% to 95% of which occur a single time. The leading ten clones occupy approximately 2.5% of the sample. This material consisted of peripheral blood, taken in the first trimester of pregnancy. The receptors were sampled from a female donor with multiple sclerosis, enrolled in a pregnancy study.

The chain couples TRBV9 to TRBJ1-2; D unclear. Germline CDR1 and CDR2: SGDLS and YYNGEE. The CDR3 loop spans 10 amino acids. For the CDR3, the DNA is TGTGCTAGCTCGGGTTTAGGCTACACCTTC. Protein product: CASSGLGYTF. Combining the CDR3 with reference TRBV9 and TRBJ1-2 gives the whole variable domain DSGVTQTPKHLITATGQRVTLRCSPRSGDLSVYWYQQSLDQGLQFLIQYYNGEERAKGNILERFSAQQFPDLHSELNLSSLELGDSALYFCASSGLGYTFGSGTRLTVV.

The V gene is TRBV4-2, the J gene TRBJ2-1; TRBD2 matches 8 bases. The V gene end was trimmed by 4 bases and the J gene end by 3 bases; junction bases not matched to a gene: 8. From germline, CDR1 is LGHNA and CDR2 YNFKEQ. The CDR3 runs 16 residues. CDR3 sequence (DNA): TGTGCCAGCAGCCTAGATCCGGGGGGGGACTACAATGAGCAGTTCTTC. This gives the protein CASSLDPGGDYNEQFF.

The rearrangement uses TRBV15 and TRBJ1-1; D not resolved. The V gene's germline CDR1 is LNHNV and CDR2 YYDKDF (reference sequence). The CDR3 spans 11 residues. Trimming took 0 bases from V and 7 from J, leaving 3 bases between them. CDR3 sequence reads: CATSRDYEAFF. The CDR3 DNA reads TGTGCCACCAGCAGAGATTATGAAGCTTTCTTT.

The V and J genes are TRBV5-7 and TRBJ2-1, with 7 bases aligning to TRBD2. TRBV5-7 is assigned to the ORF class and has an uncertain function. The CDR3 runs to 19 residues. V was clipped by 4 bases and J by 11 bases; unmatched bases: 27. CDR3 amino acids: CASSRAPLAGVWHNRKQFF. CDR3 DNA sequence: TGTGCCAGCAGCCGAGCACCTCTGGCGGGAGTCTGGCACAACCGGAAGCAGTTCTTC.

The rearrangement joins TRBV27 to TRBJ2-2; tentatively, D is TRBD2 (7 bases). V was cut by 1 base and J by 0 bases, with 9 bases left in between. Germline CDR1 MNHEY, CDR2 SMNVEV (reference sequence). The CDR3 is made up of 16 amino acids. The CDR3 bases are TGTGCCAGCAGTTTATGGGGGGGGCCGAACACCGGGGAGCTGTTTTTT. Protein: CASSLWGGPNTGELFF.

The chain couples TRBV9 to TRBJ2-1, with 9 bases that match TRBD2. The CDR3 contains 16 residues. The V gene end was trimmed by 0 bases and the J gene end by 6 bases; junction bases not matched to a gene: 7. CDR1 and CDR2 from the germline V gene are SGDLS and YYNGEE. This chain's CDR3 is CASSVGMLAGSNEQFF. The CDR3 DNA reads TGTGCCAGCAGCGTAGGTATGCTAGCGGGAAGCAATGAGCAGTTCTTC.

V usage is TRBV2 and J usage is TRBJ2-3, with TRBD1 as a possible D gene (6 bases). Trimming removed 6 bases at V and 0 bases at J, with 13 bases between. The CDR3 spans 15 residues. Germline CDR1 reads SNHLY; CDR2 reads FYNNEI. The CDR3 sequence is CASSYREVSTDTQYF. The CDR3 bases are TGTGCCAGCAGCTACAGGGAAGTTAGCACAGATACGCAGTATTTT. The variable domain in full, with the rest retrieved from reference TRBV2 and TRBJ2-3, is EPEVTQTPSHQVTQMGQEVILRCVPISNHLYFYWYRQILGQKVEFLVSFYNNEISEKSEIFDDQFSVERPDGSNFTLKIRSTKLEDSAMYFCASSYREVSTDTQYFGPGTRLTVL.

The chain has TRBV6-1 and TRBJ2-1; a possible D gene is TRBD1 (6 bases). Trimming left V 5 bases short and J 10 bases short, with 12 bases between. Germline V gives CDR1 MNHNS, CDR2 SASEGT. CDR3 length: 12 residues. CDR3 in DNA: TGTGCCAGCAGTTCGGACAGCTTAGAGCAGTTCTTC. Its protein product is CASSSDSLEQFF.

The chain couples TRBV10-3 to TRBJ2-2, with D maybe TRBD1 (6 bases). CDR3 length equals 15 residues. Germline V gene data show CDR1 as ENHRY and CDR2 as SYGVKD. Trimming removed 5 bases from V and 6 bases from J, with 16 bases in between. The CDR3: CAISWGQEDAGELFF. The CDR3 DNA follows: TGTGCCATCAGTTGGGGGCAGGAAGATGCCGGGGAGCTGTTTTTT.

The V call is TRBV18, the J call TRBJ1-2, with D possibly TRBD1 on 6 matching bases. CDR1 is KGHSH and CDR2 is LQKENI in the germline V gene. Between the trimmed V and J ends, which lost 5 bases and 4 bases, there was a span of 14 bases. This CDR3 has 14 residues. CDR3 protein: CASSGGQWPYGYTF. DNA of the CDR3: TGTGCCAGCTCAGGAGGACAGTGGCCCTATGGCTACACCTTC.

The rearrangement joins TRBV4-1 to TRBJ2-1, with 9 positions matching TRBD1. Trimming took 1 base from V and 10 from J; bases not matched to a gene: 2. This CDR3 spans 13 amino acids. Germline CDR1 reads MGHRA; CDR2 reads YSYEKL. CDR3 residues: CASSQGQGDEQFF. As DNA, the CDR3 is TGCGCCAGCAGCCAAGGACAGGGGGACGAGCAGTTCTTC.

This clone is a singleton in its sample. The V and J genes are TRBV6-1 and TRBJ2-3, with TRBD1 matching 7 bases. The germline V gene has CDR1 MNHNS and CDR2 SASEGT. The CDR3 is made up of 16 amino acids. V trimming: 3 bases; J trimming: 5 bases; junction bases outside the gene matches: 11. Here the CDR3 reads CASSETDRAFGDTQYF. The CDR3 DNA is TGTGCCAGCAGTGAGACAGACAGGGCATTCGGAGATACGCAGTATTTT.

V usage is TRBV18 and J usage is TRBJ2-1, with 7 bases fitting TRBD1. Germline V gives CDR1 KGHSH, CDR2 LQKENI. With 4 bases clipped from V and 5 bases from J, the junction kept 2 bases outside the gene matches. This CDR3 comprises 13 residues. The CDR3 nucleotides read TGTGCCAGCTCACAGGACAGGAACAATGAGCAGTTCTTC. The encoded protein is CASSQDRNNEQFF.

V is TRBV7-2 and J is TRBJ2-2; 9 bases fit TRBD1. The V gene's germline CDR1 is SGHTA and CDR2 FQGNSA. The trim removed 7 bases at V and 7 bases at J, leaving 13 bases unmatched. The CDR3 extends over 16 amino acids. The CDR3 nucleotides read TGTGCCAGCACCCGGACAGGGGCCGCCACTGGCGGGGAGCTGTTTTTT. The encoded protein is CASTRTGAATGGELFF.

The CDR3: CASSRPGGERTEAFF. DNA of the CDR3: TGTGCCAGTAGCCGCCCGGGGGGGGAGAGGACTGAAGCTTTCTTT. This chain connects TRBV19 to TRBJ1-1; D might be TRBD1 (5 bases). Between the trimmed V and J ends, which lost 6 bases and 5 bases, there was a span of 19 bases. This CDR3 spans 15 amino acids. Germline V gene sequence: CDR1 LNHDA, CDR2 SQIVND (reference sequence). Full variable domain (rest looked up from reference TRBV19 and TRBJ1-1): DGGITQSPKYLFRKEGQNVTLSCEQNLNHDAMYWYRQDPGQGLRLIYYSQIVNDFQKGDIAEGYSVSREKKESFPLTVTSAQKNPTAFYLCASSRPGGERTEAFFGQGTRLTVV.

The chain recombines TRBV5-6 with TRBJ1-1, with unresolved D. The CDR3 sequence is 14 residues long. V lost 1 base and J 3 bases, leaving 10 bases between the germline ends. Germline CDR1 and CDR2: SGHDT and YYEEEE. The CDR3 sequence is CASSLLWRDTEAFF. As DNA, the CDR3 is TGTGCCAGCAGCTTGTTGTGGAGGGACACTGAAGCTTTCTTT.

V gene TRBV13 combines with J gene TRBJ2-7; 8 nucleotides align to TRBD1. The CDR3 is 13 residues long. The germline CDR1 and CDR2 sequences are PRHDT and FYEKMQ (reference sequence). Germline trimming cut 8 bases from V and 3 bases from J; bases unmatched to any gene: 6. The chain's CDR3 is CASRRTGSYEQYF. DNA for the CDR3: TGTGCCAGCCGGAGGACAGGGAGCTACGAGCAGTACTTC.

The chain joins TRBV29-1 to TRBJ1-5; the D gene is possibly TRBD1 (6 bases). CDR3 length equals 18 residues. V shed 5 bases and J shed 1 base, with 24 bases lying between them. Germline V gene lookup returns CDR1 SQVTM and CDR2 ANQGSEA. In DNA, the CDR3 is TGCAGCGTTTCCCAGAGGGAGGGGCAGGGGAAAAGCAATCAGCCCCAGCATTTT. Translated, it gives CSVSQREGQGKSNQPQHF.

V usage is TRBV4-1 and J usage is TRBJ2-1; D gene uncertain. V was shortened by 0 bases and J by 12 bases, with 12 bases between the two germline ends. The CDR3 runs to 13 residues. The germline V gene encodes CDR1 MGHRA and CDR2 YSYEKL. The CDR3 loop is CASSQEYTPGQFF. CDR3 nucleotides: TGCGCCAGCAGCCAAGAATACACCCCGGGGCAGTTCTTC.

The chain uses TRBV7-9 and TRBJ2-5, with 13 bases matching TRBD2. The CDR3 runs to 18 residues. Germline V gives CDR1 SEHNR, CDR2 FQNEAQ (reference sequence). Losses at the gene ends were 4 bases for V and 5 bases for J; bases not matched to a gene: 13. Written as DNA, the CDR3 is TGTGCCAGCAGCTCCGGGACTAGCGGGACATCCGCCAGGGAGACCCAGTACTTC. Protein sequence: CASSSGTSGTSARETQYF.

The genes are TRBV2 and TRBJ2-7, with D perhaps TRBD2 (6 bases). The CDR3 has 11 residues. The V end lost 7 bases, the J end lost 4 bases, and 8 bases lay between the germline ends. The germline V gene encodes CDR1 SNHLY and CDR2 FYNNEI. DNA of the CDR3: TGTGCCAGCATGAGCGGGTACGAGCAGTACTTC. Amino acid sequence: CASMSGYEQYF.

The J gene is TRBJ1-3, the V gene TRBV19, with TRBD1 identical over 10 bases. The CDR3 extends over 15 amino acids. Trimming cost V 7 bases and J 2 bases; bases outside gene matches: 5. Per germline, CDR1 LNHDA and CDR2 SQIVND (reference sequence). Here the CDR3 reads CASIEDRGPGNTIYF. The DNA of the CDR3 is TGTGCCAGTATCGAAGACAGGGGGCCTGGAAACACCATATATTTT.

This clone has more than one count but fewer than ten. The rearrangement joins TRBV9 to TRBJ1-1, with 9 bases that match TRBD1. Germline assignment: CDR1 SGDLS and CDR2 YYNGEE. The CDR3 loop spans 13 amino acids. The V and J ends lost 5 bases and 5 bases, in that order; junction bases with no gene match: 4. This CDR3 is CASSTGGRTEAFF. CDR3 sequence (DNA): TGTGCCAGCAGTACAGGGGGCAGGACTGAAGCTTTCTTT.

As DNA, the CDR3 is TGTGCCAGCAGTTTACAGGGGGCGGACAGTCAGCCCCAGCATTTT. This encodes CASSLQGADSQPQHF. This sequence joins TRBV28 and TRBJ1-5; the match to TRBD1 covers 8 bases. The CDR3 totals 15 residues. The germline gives CDR1 MDHEN, CDR2 SYDVKM. With 2 bases clipped from V and 6 bases from J, the junction kept 6 bases outside the gene matches. The full variable domain, rest sourced from reference TRBV28 and TRBJ1-5, is DVKVTQSSRYLVKRTGEKVFLECVQDMDHENMFWYRQDPGLGLRLIYFSYDVKMKEKGDIPEGYSVSREKKERFSLILESASTNQTSMYLCASSLQGADSQPQHFGDGTRLSIL.

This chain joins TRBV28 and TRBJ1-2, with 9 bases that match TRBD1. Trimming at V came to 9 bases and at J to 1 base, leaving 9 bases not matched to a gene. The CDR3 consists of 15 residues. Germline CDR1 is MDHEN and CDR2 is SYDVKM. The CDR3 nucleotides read TGTGCCAGTTTGGACAGGGGCCCAAGTAACTATGGCTACACCTTC. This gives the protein CASLDRGPSNYGYTF.

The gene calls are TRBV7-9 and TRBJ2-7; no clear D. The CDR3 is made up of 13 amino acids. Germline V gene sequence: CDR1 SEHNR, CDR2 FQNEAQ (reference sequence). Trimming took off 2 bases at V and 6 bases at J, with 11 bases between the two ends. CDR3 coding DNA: TGTGCCAGCAGCTTAATAGTCGGGTTCGAGCAGTACTTC. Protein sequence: CASSLIVGFEQYF.

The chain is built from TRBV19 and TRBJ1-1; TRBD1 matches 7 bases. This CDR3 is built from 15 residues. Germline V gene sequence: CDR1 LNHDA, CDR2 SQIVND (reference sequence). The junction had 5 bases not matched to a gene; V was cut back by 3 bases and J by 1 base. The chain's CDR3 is CASSIRTGGNTEAFF. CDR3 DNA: TGTGCCAGTAGTATCCGGACAGGCGGGAACACTGAAGCTTTCTTT. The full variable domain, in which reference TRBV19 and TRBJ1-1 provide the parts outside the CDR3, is DGGITQSPKYLFRKEGQNVTLSCEQNLNHDAMYWYRQDPGQGLRLIYYSQIVNDFQKGDIAEGYSVSREKKESFPLTVTSAQKNPTAFYLCASSIRTGGNTEAFFGQGTRLTVV.

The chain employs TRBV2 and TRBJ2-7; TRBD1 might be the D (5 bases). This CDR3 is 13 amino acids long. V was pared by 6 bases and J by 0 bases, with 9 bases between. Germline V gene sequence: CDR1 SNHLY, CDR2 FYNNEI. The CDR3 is CASRQGTSYEQYF. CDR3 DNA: TGTGCCAGCAGGCAGGGAACCTCCTACGAGCAGTACTTC.

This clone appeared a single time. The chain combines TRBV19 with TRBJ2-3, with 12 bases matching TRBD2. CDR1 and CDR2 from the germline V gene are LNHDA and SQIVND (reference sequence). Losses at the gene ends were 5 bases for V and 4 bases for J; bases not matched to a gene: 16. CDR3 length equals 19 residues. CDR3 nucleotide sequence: TGTGCCAGTAGTCCCCAAAGGGGGTTGACTAGCGGGGGTGCAGATACGCAGTATTTT. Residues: CASSPQRGLTSGGADTQYF.

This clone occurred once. The CDR3 region has the DNA TGTGCCAGCATGGCGGGGAGCACAGATACGCAGTATTTT. It yields the protein CASMAGSTDTQYF. V gene TRBV2 combines with J gene TRBJ2-3; TRBD2 is a possible D gene (6 bases). From germline, CDR1 is SNHLY and CDR2 FYNNEI. The germline V and J ends were trimmed by 7 bases and 0 bases, with 8 bases remaining between them. The CDR3 sequence is 13 residues long.

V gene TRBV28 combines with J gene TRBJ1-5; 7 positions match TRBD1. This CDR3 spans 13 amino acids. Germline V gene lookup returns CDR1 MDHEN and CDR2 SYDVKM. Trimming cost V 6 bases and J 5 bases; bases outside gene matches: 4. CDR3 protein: CASRQGGYQPQHF. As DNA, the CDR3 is TGTGCCAGCAGGCAAGGGGGCTATCAGCCCCAGCATTTT.

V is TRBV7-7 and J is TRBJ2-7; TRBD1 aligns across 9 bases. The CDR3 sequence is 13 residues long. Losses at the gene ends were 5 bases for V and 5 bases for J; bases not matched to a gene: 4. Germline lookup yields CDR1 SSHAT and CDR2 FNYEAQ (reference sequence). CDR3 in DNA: TGTGCCAGCAGCCCTGACAGGGGGGACGAGCAGTACTTC. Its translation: CASSPDRGDEQYF.